What follows are 6 T cell receptor beta chains derived from one specimen sequenced in a study of spatial heterogeneity in lung cancer. Time point noted: sample taken at primary tumor resection. Researchers sequenced whole RNA taken from tumor, nontumor lung or frozen PBMC without sorting. MiXCR was run by TCRdb on the 5' RACE reads, yielding one entry per CDR3 protein. The data show about 38,000 distinct CDR3 sequences, around 7.5% seen once. This sample comprised PBMCs, obtained at surgery. The receptors were sampled from a male donor with early-stage non-small cell lung cancer.

The chain recombines TRBV4-2 with TRBJ1-2; D call uncertain. Per the germline V gene, CDR1 is LGHNA and CDR2 is YNFKEQ. Trimming removed 0 bases from V and 5 bases from J, with 10 bases in between. This CDR3 is built from 14 residues. As DNA, the CDR3 is TGTGCCAGCAGCCAAGATAAGGCTGCATATGGCTACACCTTC. Translating it yields CASSQDKAAYGYTF.

This clonotype was observed at least ten times. The chain couples TRBV12-3 or TRBV12-4 to TRBJ2-3; 9 bases are shared with TRBD2. The length of the CDR3 is 16 residues. The trim removed 0 bases at V and 0 bases at J, leaving 1 base unmatched. The CDR3 DNA is TGTGCCAGCAGTTTAGCTAGCGGGAGCAGCACAGATACGCAGTATTTT. This sequence encodes CASSLASGSSTDTQYF.

Ten or more counts support this clonotype. The chain combines TRBV29-1 with TRBJ1-6, with D maybe TRBD1 (6 bases). Germline V lookup: CDR1 SQVTM, CDR2 ANQGSEA. The CDR3 consists of 14 residues. The ends were cut back, 6 bases at V and 7 bases at J, with 16 bases in the middle. As DNA, the CDR3 is TGCAGCGTAAGGGTAGGGGGAGGCAATTCACCCCTCCACTTT. Its translation is CSVRVGGGNSPLHF.

This chain joins TRBV18 and TRBJ1-4, with TRBD1 matching over 10 bases. CDR3 size: 16 residues. Germline CDR1 reads KGHSH; CDR2 reads LQKENI. J gave up 0 bases and V 8 bases, and 6 bases lay outside the gene matches. CDR3 DNA sequence: TGTGCCAGCAGGGACAGGGGACCGTCAACTAATGAAAAACTGTTTTTT. It is translated as CASRDRGPSTNEKLFF.

This clonotype was seen repeatedly, ten times or more. V gene TRBV7-2 combines with J gene TRBJ1-1, with 7 positions matching TRBD1. The CDR3 runs 12 residues. The V segment lost 5 bases and the J segment 7 bases; nucleotides outside the gene matches: 4. Germline CDR1 is SGHTA and CDR2 is FQGNSA. The CDR3 here is CASSLRQGEAFF. In DNA, the CDR3 is TGTGCCAGCAGCCTCCGACAGGGTGAAGCTTTCTTT.

The CDR3 protein is CASGGSGISTDTQYF. The CDR3 region has the DNA TGTGCCAGCGGCGGTAGCGGGATTAGCACAGATACGCAGTATTTT. The chain uses TRBV2 and TRBJ2-3; TRBD2 aligns across 8 bases. Germline-derived CDR1 and CDR2 are SNHLY and FYNNEI. CDR3 length: 15 amino acids. J lost 0 bases, V lost 8 bases, and 7 bases had no gene match.